This T cell receptor (beta chain) is from a study of PD-L1 blockade in urothelial cancer. There are a few counts of this clone. The CDR3 has 11 amino acids. Germline values: CDR1 DFQATT, CDR2 SNEGSKA (reference sequence). V lost 6 bases, J lost 8 bases, and 4 bases stayed unmatched. Measured with immunoSEQ multiplex PCR; TCRdb has only the in-frame clones, and not every one. This sample has some 40,000 clones, with around nine tenths found just once. Time point indicated: pretreatment peripheral blood. The specimen was PBMCs, collected around atezolizumab (anti-PD-L1) treatment. The chain has TRBV20-1 and TRBJ2-4, with 7 bases lining up with TRBD1. The origin of this receptor is a donor at least 40 years old with urothelial cancer. CDR3 loop: CSAPQGDIQYF. DNA of the CDR3: TGCAGTGCCCCCCAGGGGGACATTCAGTACTTC.